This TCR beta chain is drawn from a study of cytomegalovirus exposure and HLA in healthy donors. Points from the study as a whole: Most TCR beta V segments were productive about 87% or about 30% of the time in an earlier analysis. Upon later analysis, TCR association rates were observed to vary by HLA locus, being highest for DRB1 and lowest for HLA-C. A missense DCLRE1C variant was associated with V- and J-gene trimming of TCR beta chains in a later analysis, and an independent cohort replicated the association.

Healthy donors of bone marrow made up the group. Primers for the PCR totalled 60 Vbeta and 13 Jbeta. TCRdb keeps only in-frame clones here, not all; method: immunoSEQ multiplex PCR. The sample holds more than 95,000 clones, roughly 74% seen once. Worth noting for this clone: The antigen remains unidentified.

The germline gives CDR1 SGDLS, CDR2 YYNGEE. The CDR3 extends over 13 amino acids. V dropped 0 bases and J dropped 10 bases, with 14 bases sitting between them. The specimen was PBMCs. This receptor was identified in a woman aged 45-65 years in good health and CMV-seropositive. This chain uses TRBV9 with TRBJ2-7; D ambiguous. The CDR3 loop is CASSVAASGEQYF. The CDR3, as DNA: TGTGCCAGCAGCGTAGCTGCATCAGGTGAACAGTACTTC.